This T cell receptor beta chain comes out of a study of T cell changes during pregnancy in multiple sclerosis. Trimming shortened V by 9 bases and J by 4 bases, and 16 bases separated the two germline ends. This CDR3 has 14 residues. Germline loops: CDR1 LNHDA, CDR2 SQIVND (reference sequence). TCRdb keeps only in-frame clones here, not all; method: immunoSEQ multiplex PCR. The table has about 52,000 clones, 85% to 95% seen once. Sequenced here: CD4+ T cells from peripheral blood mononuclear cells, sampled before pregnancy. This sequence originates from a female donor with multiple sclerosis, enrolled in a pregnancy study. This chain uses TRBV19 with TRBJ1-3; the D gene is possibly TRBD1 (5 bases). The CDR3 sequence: CASRNQGSGNTIYF. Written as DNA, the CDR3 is TGTGCCAGCCGCAACCAGGGCTCCGGAAACACCATATATTTT. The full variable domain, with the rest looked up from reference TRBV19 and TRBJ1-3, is DGGITQSPKYLFRKEGQNVTLSCEQNLNHDAMYWYRQDPGQGLRLIYYSQIVNDFQKGDIAEGYSVSREKKESFPLTVTSAQKNPTAFYLCASRNQGSGNTIYFGEGSWLTVV.